Shown below are 18 T cell receptor beta chains from a single sample sequenced in a study of cytomegalovirus exposure and HLA in healthy donors. Primers: 60 Vbeta forward and 13 Jbeta reverse. The data were produced by immunoSEQ multiplex PCR, yet TCRdb's version contains in-frame clones alone and is incomplete. The repertoire has roughly 200,000 clones, around 87% of them found once; the top ten carry under 1.2%. Sample: PBMCs. Receptor source: a boy aged 2 to 9 in good health and CMV-seronegative.

The J gene is TRBJ1-6, the V gene TRBV2; 8 nucleotides line up with TRBD1. The CDR3 is made up of 16 amino acids. Germline lookup yields CDR1 SNHLY and CDR2 FYNNEI. The ends lost 6 bases at V and 11 bases at J; junction bases unmatched: 15. The CDR3 nucleotides read TGTGCCAGCAGCGACACCACCGGGACAGGCATTACACCCCTCCACTTT. As protein: CASSDTTGTGITPLHF.

J is TRBJ2-1 and V is TRBV27, with 7 bases identical to TRBD2. V lost 4 bases to trimming and J lost 13 bases; unmatched junction nucleotides: 22. This CDR3 contains 17 residues. The germline V gene has CDR1 MNHEY and CDR2 SMNVEV (reference sequence). CDR3 sequence: CASSSRFNRDYIKPQFF. CDR3 DNA: TGTGCCAGCAGTTCGCGTTTTAACCGGGACTACATCAAGCCTCAGTTCTTC.

On this clone itself: A junction boundary mismatches the germline segment, possibly from a read error. This chain connects TRBV6-4 to TRBJ2-5, with 9 bases matching TRBD1. This CDR3 is built from 13 residues. Germline V gene lookup returns CDR1 MRHNA and CDR2 SNTAGT. The CDR3 spells CASCHRGQGTQYF. In DNA, the CDR3 is TGTGCCAGCTGCCACAGGGGGCAAGGGACCCAGTACTTC.

This chain uses TRBV11-2 with TRBJ2-3; weak D call: TRBD2 (7 bases). The CDR3 sequence is 18 residues long. V lost 3 bases and J lost 1, with 20 bases in between. Germline values: CDR1 SGHAT, CDR2 FQNNGV. The CDR3 loop is CASSFGGGAPLGTDTQYF. CDR3 bases: TGTGCCAGCAGCTTTGGTGGGGGGGCACCGCTTGGCACAGATACGCAGTATTTT.

This clone showed up just once. The V gene is TRBV6-5, the J gene TRBJ2-3; tentatively, D is TRBD2 (6 bases). CDR3 size: 15 residues. CDR1 and CDR2 (germline): MNHEY, SVGAGI. Trimming shortened V by 2 bases and J by 1 base, and 10 bases separated the two germline ends. The CDR3 loop reads CASSYGTPGTDTQYF. As DNA, the CDR3 is TGTGCCAGCAGTTACGGGACTCCCGGCACAGATACGCAGTATTTT.

The V gene is TRBV5-1, the J gene TRBJ2-5; a possible D gene is TRBD2 (6 bases). V lost 7 bases to trimming and J lost 1 base, with 8 bases between them. The CDR3 loop spans 12 amino acids. The germline CDR1 and CDR2 sequences are SGHRS and YFSETQ. CDR3 in amino acids: CASGGFQETQYF. The CDR3 coding sequence is TGCGCCAGCGGGGGGTTCCAAGAGACCCAGTACTTC.

The chain links TRBV6-1 to TRBJ2-5; D remains ambiguous. V was trimmed by 2 bases and J by 1 base, leaving 5 bases between them. This CDR3 region has 13 residues. Per germline, CDR1 MNHNS and CDR2 SASEGT. CDR3 sequence (DNA): TGTGCCAGCAGTGAAAACATCCAAGAGACCCAGTACTTC. Translated: CASSENIQETQYF.

The chain is built from TRBV18 and TRBJ2-7, with 7 bases fitting TRBD2. This CDR3 spans 15 amino acids. The V and J ends lost 1 base and 4 bases, in that order; junction bases with no gene match: 7. Looked up from germline, CDR1 is KGHSH and CDR2 is LQKENI. CDR3 region: CASSPQASGAYEQYF. In DNA form, the CDR3 reads TGTGCCAGCTCACCACAGGCTAGCGGAGCTTACGAGCAGTACTTC.

V and J are TRBV27 and TRBJ2-3, with a tentative D call TRBD1 (6 bases). The CDR3 has 15 residues. V lost 5 bases to trimming and J lost 0 bases, with 12 bases between them. Per germline, CDR1 MNHEY and CDR2 SMNVEV (reference sequence). The CDR3 DNA reads TGTGCCAGCAGTCCGGACAGCTACAGCACAGATACGCAGTATTTT. This gives the protein CASSPDSYSTDTQYF.

V usage is TRBV6-1 and J usage is TRBJ2-7, with 7 bases that match TRBD2. The trim removed 1 base at V and 0 bases at J, leaving 6 bases unmatched. The CDR3 is 16 residues long. The germline gives CDR1 MNHNS, CDR2 SASEGT. In DNA form, the CDR3 reads TGTGCCAGCAGTGAAGGATACTCTAGCGGCTCCTACGAGCAGTACTTC. This sequence encodes CASSEGYSSGSYEQYF.

This clone was seen once. V and J are TRBV7-9 and TRBJ1-1; D might be TRBD1 (6 bases). The CDR3 has 14 amino acids. CDR1 is SEHNR, CDR2 FQNEAQ, per germline (reference sequence). Trimming removed 11 bases from V and 5 bases from J, with 21 bases in between. CDR3 nucleotide sequence: TGTGCCCACGTAGGGGGAGGGCCGGGGACTGAAGCTTTCTTT. Its translation is CAHVGGGPGTEAFF.

The chain combines TRBV30 with TRBJ1-1; 7 positions match TRBD1. V lost 0 bases, J lost 5 bases, and 12 bases stayed unmatched. Germline CDR1 reads GTSNPN; CDR2 reads SVGIG (reference sequence). The CDR3 contains 16 residues. The CDR3 spells CAWSVPLEGARTEAFF. DNA of the CDR3: TGTGCCTGGAGTGTCCCTTTGGAGGGGGCTCGAACTGAAGCTTTCTTT.

On this clone: The same CDR3 can be traced to other DNA sequences in this sample. The chain is built from TRBV14 and TRBJ2-7, with TRBD1 matching over 7 bases. CDR1 and CDR2 from the germline V gene are SGHDN and FVKESK. This CDR3 has 13 residues. The trim removed 4 bases at V and 2 bases at J, leaving 2 bases unmatched. Written as DNA, the CDR3 is TGTGCCAGCAGCCGGACAGGCGCCTACGAGCAGTACTTC. As protein: CASSRTGAYEQYF.

The chain joins TRBV28 to TRBJ2-7, with D perhaps matching TRBD1 (5 bases). Germline V lookup: CDR1 MDHEN, CDR2 SYDVKM. The CDR3 totals 13 residues. V was clipped by 7 bases and J by 2 bases, with 12 bases between them. The CDR3 DNA reads TGTGCCAGCAATGTACAAGGGGCCTACGAGCAGTACTTC. Its translation: CASNVQGAYEQYF.

The chain joins TRBV2 to TRBJ1-2; D is unresolved. Trimming cost V 3 bases and J 8 bases, with 7 bases left between them. This CDR3 comprises 11 residues. CDR1 is SNHLY, CDR2 FYNNEI, per germline. The CDR3, as DNA: TGTGCCAGCAGTGATGTCCCGGGCTACACCTTC. Translating it yields CASSDVPGYTF.

The chain uses TRBV28 and TRBJ2-7, with D uncertain. This CDR3 has 14 amino acids. Germline V gives CDR1 MDHEN, CDR2 SYDVKM. V was cut by 3 bases and J by 3 bases, with 12 bases left in between. The CDR3 DNA follows: TGTGCCAGCAGTTTGGATCCGGGTCTCTACGAGCAGTACTTC. It encodes CASSLDPGLYEQYF.

V is TRBV7-9 and J is TRBJ2-5; D might be TRBD1 (5 bases). The CDR3 has 15 residues. Deletions cut 0 bases from V and 5 bases from J, with 13 bases between. CDR1 is SEHNR, CDR2 FQNEAQ, per germline (reference sequence). CDR3 DNA: TGTGCCAGCAGCTTAGCGCACGCAGGGCTGGAGACCCAGTACTTC. As protein: CASSLAHAGLETQYF.

In nucleotides, the CDR3 is TGTGCCAGCAGGGACTCCGGTTCCGTCGAGCAGTACTTC. It encodes CASRDSGSVEQYF. The chain uses TRBV2 and TRBJ2-5; D perhaps matches TRBD2 (5 bases). The J call is uncertain, as TRBJ2-7 better fits the DNA end. Germline CDR1 is SNHLY and CDR2 is FYNNEI. This CDR3 comprises 13 residues.